Below, 10 T cell receptor beta chains from the same sample are listed, as sequenced in a study of shared clonotypes between healthy human individuals. Measured with immunoSEQ multiplex PCR; TCRdb has only the in-frame clones, and not every one. Seen here are roughly 2.4 million clones, 90% to 96% observed once, and the top ten hold about 0.13%. The sequencing input was naive CD4+ T cells sorted from blood. As to subset: CD45RA+ positively selected. The origin of the receptors is a young man in good health.

The chain is built from TRBV7-9 and TRBJ1-4, with TRBD1 matching over 8 bases. This CDR3 comprises 15 residues. Germline V CDR1 and CDR2: SEHNR, FQNEAQ (reference sequence). Trimming removed 4 bases from V and 7 bases from J; junction bases left unmatched: 8. The CDR3 region is CASSSGGGQGEKLFF. CDR3 nucleotides: TGTGCCAGCAGCTCGGGGGGAGGACAGGGTGAAAAACTGTTTTTT.

This chain connects TRBV28 to TRBJ1-2; D gene uncertain. Per germline, CDR1 MDHEN and CDR2 SYDVKM. CDR3 length: 14 amino acids. With 7 bases removed from V and 2 bases from J, the gap between germline ends came to 14 bases. The CDR3 sequence is CASKTREANYGYTF. The CDR3 DNA reads as TGTGCCAGCAAGACGCGCGAGGCAAACTATGGCTACACCTTC.

This sequence joins TRBV29-1 and TRBJ1-5; D possibly corresponds to TRBD1 (5 bases). The CDR3 is made up of 15 amino acids. CDR1 and CDR2 from the germline V gene are SQVTM and ANQGSEA. Trimming pared 1 base from V and 6 bases from J, leaving 16 bases between. CDR3 sequence (DNA): TGCAGCGTTGAAGTGGGAGCAGGGATCGGTCAGCCCCAGCATTTT. Amino acids: CSVEVGAGIGQPQHF.

In the case of this clone: Distinct nucleotide sequences in the sample also encode this CDR3. The genes are TRBV6-6 and TRBJ2-7; D is unclear. Trimming stripped 6 bases from V and 0 bases from J, with 6 bases between. The germline gives CDR1 MNHNY, CDR2 SVGAGI (reference sequence). CDR3 length equals 12 residues. The CDR3 sequence: CASSRSSYEQYF. The DNA for the CDR3 is TGTGCCAGCAGCCGCAGCTCCTACGAGCAGTACTTC.

The chain employs TRBV6-1 and TRBJ1-5, with D maybe TRBD1 (5 bases). The CDR3 has 15 amino acids. Germline-derived CDR1 and CDR2 are MNHNS and SASEGT. V lost 6 bases, J lost 9 bases, and 21 bases lay in between. CDR3 sequence (DNA): TGTGCCAGCAGGAACCTTCTTCGGGACGTCCGGCCCCAGCATTTT. Protein product: CASRNLLRDVRPQHF.

V gene TRBV7-6 combines with J gene TRBJ2-1; no reliable D call. V lost 2 bases to trimming and J lost 0 bases, with 8 bases between them. This CDR3 region has 15 residues. Germline V gene data show CDR1 as SGHVS and CDR2 as FNYEAQ. The CDR3 region has the DNA TGTGCCAGCAGCTTACAGGAGAGCTCCTACAATGAGCAGTTCTTC. Translated: CASSLQESSYNEQFF.

This chain links TRBV7-9 with TRBJ2-5, with a possible D match to TRBD1 (6 bases). The CDR3 has 15 amino acids. Germline V CDR1 and CDR2: SEHNR, FQNEAQ (reference sequence). Trimming took 1 base from V and 1 from J, leaving 10 bases between them. The CDR3 DNA reads TGTGCCAGCAGCTTAGGTCGGACAGTCCAAGAGACCCAGTACTTC. Translating gives CASSLGRTVQETQYF.

The gene calls are TRBV14 and TRBJ2-2, with 7 bases matching TRBD2. Germline-derived CDR1 and CDR2 are SGHDN and FVKESK. The junction had 2 bases not matched to a gene; V was cut back by 3 bases and J by 1 base. This CDR3 has 15 amino acids. The CDR3: CASSHLAVNTGELFF. The CDR3 DNA is TGTGCCAGCAGCCATCTAGCGGTGAACACCGGGGAGCTGTTTTTT.

This chain uses TRBV7-2 with TRBJ1-5; 7 positions match TRBD1. V dropped 4 bases and J dropped 3; count of bases not matched to a gene: 9. Per the germline V gene, CDR1 is SGHTA and CDR2 is FQGNSA. The length of the CDR3 is 16 residues. CDR3 sequence: CASSYQGGAVNQPQHF. In nucleotides, the CDR3 is TGTGCCAGCAGCTACCAAGGGGGCGCGGTCAATCAGCCCCAGCATTTT.

This clone is a singleton in its sample. The chain employs TRBV19 and TRBJ1-5; no clear D. Trimming left V 5 bases short and J 9 bases short, with 11 bases between. Germline V lookup: CDR1 LNHDA, CDR2 SQIVND (reference sequence). The CDR3 consists of 12 residues. CDR3 region: CASSPLSGPQHF. The DNA for the CDR3 is TGTGCCAGTAGTCCCCTCAGCGGGCCCCAGCATTTT.